The 26 T cell receptor beta chains presented below share a single source sample, sequenced in a study of cytomegalovirus exposure and HLA in healthy donors. Some clones are missing from TCRdb's copy, which holds only in-frame ones; the method was immunoSEQ multiplex PCR. The sample includes 200,000 to 250,000 clones, over 80% of them seen just once. Sequenced sample: PBMCs. The source of these receptors is a woman in her thirties in good health and CMV-seropositive.

The rearrangement joins TRBV15 to TRBJ2-5; 11 bases agree with TRBD2. The CDR3 spans 18 residues. CDR1 is LNHNV and CDR2 is YYDKDF in the germline V gene (reference sequence). Trimming took 2 bases from V and 4 from J; bases not matched to a gene: 12. In DNA, the CDR3 is TGTGCCACCAGCAGATGGGGTATAGCGGGAGGGCCTGGAGAGACCCAGTACTTC. Amino acids: CATSRWGIAGGPGETQYF.

The chain couples TRBV5-1 to TRBJ2-3, with TRBD1 matching over 7 bases. The ends lost 6 bases at V and 1 base at J; junction bases unmatched: 5. The CDR3 has 14 amino acids. Germline V gives CDR1 SGHRS, CDR2 YFSETQ. CDR3 sequence reads: CASTDTGGTDTQYF. CDR3 DNA: TGCGCCAGCACGGACACAGGGGGCACAGATACGCAGTATTTT.

The gene calls are TRBV5-6 and TRBJ1-2, with D possibly TRBD1 on 5 matching bases. The CDR3 consists of 13 residues. Germline CDR1 and CDR2: SGHDT and YYEEEE. V lost 0 bases to trimming and J lost 7 bases, with 10 bases between them. The CDR3 sequence: CASSLGQGFGYTF. The CDR3 region has the DNA TGTGCCAGCAGCTTGGGCCAGGGCTTTGGCTACACCTTC.

The chain carries TRBV4-1 and TRBJ1-5; maybe TRBD1 (5 bases). Germline CDR1 and CDR2: MGHRA and YSYEKL. The CDR3 is 12 residues long. V shed 1 base and J shed 10 bases, with 8 bases lying between them. The CDR3 nucleotides are TGCGCCAGCAGCCAAGTCGGGGGACCCCAGCATTTT. Translated: CASSQVGGPQHF.

V usage is TRBV11-2 and J usage is TRBJ1-2, with a possible D match to TRBD1 (6 bases). Trimming pared 2 bases from V and 8 bases from J, leaving 21 bases between. Germline V gene lookup returns CDR1 SGHAT and CDR2 FQNNGV. The CDR3 covers 16 residues. CDR3 bases: TGTGCCAGCAGCTTATCACTCACAGGGCAGGGAGAGGGCTACACCTTC. Protein: CASSLSLTGQGEGYTF.

This sequence joins TRBV30 and TRBJ2-1, with TRBD1 matching over 8 bases. From germline, CDR1 is GTSNPN and CDR2 SVGIG (reference sequence). The V segment lost 0 bases and the J segment 4 bases; nucleotides outside the gene matches: 5. This CDR3 comprises 15 residues. The CDR3 region is CAWSVLQGVYNEQFF. CDR3 coding DNA: TGTGCCTGGAGTGTACTACAGGGGGTGTACAATGAGCAGTTCTTC.

CDR3 sequence reads: CASSTLSGRDSYEQYF. CDR3 in DNA: TGTGCCAGCAGCACCCTAAGCGGGAGAGATTCCTACGAGCAGTACTTC. The J gene is TRBJ2-7, the V gene TRBV11-3; 8 nucleotides match TRBD2. Trimming removed 5 bases from V and 1 base from J; junction bases left unmatched: 10. In germline, CDR1 is SGHNT, CDR2 YENEEA. The CDR3 length is 16 residues.

The genes are TRBV13 and TRBJ1-1; weak D call: TRBD1 (5 bases). Germline CDR1 and CDR2: PRHDT and FYEKMQ (reference sequence). Deletions cut 5 bases from V and 3 bases from J, with 16 bases between. The CDR3 has 15 residues. CDR3 DNA: TGTGCCAGCAGCCATAGACGGGGGGATTACACTGAAGCTTTCTTT. Amino acids: CASSHRRGDYTEAFF.

This chain joins TRBV6-4 and TRBJ1-2; D not resolved. The CDR3 runs to 14 residues. Germline V gives CDR1 MRHNA, CDR2 SNTAGT. Trimming removed 3 bases from V and 9 bases from J, with 17 bases in between. DNA for the CDR3: TGTGCCAGCAGTGAAGAGATAACTGCGGGCCGCTACACCTTC. This codes for CASSEEITAGRYTF.

The chain recombines TRBV19 with TRBJ2-7; 8 bases agree with TRBD2. V trimming: 6 bases; J trimming: 2 bases; junction bases outside the gene matches: 3. Germline CDR1 and CDR2: LNHDA and SQIVND (reference sequence). The CDR3 runs to 13 residues. The CDR3 DNA reads as TGTGCCAGTAGCTTGACTAGCGCCTACGAGCAGTACTTC. Encoded protein: CASSLTSAYEQYF.

V is TRBV7-9 and J is TRBJ1-1, with D uncertain. CDR1 is SEHNR, CDR2 FQNEAQ, per germline (reference sequence). V was pared by 5 bases and J by 1 base, with 11 bases between. This CDR3 is built from 14 residues. CDR3 coding DNA: TGTGCCAGCAGCCCCCCTCAAGGGAACACTGAAGCTTTCTTT. Translating it yields CASSPPQGNTEAFF.

The chain couples TRBV6-1 to TRBJ2-5; TRBD1 is a possible D gene (5 bases). V lost 1 base to trimming and J lost 1 base, with 10 bases between them. The CDR3 has 15 amino acids. Per the germline V gene, CDR1 is MNHNS and CDR2 is SASEGT. This chain's CDR3 is CASSEDLTVQETQYF. The CDR3 nucleotides read TGTGCCAGCAGTGAAGATTTGACAGTCCAAGAGACCCAGTACTTC.

The rearrangement joins TRBV4-1 to TRBJ2-1; 10 bases are shared with TRBD2. The V gene's germline CDR1 is MGHRA and CDR2 YSYEKL. V gave up 1 base and J gave up 7 bases; unmatched junction bases: 10. CDR3 size: 17 residues. CDR3 in amino acids: CASSQVLTSGVRNEQFF. CDR3 nucleotide sequence: TGCGCCAGCAGCCAAGTCCTTACTAGCGGGGTACGAAATGAGCAGTTCTTC.

This clone showed up just once. V gene TRBV5-6 combines with J gene TRBJ1-3; D is undetermined. CDR3 length: 15 amino acids. Germline lookup yields CDR1 SGHDT and CDR2 YYEEEE. The germline V and J ends were trimmed by 3 bases and 0 bases, with 10 bases remaining between them. CDR3 bases: TGTGCCAGCAGCTGGGGTGGATTCTCTGGAAACACCATATATTTT. It yields the protein CASSWGGFSGNTIYF.

This chain connects TRBV30 to TRBJ2-7; D possibly corresponds to TRBD2 (5 bases). Per the germline V gene, CDR1 is GTSNPN and CDR2 is SVGIG (reference sequence). The CDR3 length is 17 residues. V lost 3 bases, J lost 5 bases, and 26 bases lay in between. The CDR3 is CAWRPRPQGRVYHEQYF. The CDR3 DNA follows: TGTGCCTGGAGACCTCGTCCTCAAGGGCGGGTTTACCACGAGCAGTACTTC. Together with reference TRBV30 and TRBJ2-7, the CDR3 gives the full variable domain: SQTIHQWPATLVQPVGSPLSLECTVEGTSNPNLYWYRQAAGRGLQLLFYSVGIGQISSEVPQNLSASRPQDRQFILSSKKLLLSDSGFYLCAWRPRPQGRVYHEQYFGPGTRLTVT.

Comment on this clone: This CDR3 is also generated by other DNA sequences in the sample. The V call is TRBV25-1, the J call TRBJ2-6; D call uncertain. Germline assignment: CDR1 MGHDK and CDR2 SYGVNS. This CDR3 has 13 amino acids. With 8 bases removed from V and 0 bases from J, the gap between germline ends came to 5 bases. The CDR3 DNA sequence: TGTGCCAGCCTTGGCTCTGGGGCCAACGTCCTGACTTTC. The encoded protein is CASLGSGANVLTF.

The rearrangement links TRBV4-1 to TRBJ1-1, with a tentative D call TRBD1 (5 bases). Trimming stripped 1 base from V and 2 bases from J, with 8 bases between. Germline CDR1 reads MGHRA; CDR2 reads YSYEKL. This CDR3 region has 14 residues. CDR3 coding DNA: TGCGCCAGCAGCCAAGTCAGGGACAACACTGAAGCTTTCTTT. The encoded protein is CASSQVRDNTEAFF.

J is TRBJ1-2 and V is TRBV7-9, with D possibly matching TRBD1 (6 bases). CDR1 is SEHNR, CDR2 FQNEAQ, per germline (reference sequence). V lost 2 bases to trimming and J lost 5 bases, with 18 bases between them. This CDR3 is built from 16 residues. The CDR3 is CASSLYPPGGGYGYTF. CDR3 nucleotides: TGTGCCAGCAGCTTATACCCTCCGGGAGGGGGGTATGGCTACACCTTC.

This clone occurred once. The gene calls are TRBV6-5 and TRBJ1-1; D is unresolved. Trimming took 9 bases from V and 5 from J, leaving 13 bases between them. The CDR3 totals 12 residues. CDR1 is MNHEY, CDR2 SVGAGI, per germline. The CDR3 reads CASPKVETEAFF. CDR3 sequence (DNA): TGTGCCAGTCCGAAAGTGGAGACTGAAGCTTTCTTT.

The chain links TRBV11-3 to TRBJ1-1; no clear D. This CDR3 region has 13 residues. Trimming removed 1 base at V and 5 bases at J, with 8 bases between. Germline V lookup: CDR1 SGHNT, CDR2 YENEEA. CDR3 coding DNA: TGTGCCAGCAGCTTAGTCCAAGAGACTGAAGCTTTCTTT. Translation: CASSLVQETEAFF. Full variable domain (outside the CDR3, taken from reference TRBV11-3 and TRBJ1-1): EAGVVQSPRYKIIEKKQPVAFWCNPISGHNTLYWYLQNLGQGPELLIRYENEEAVDDSQLPKDRFSAERLKGVDSTLKIQPAELGDSAVYLCASSLVQETEAFFGQGTRLTVV.

This chain links TRBV9 with TRBJ1-1; possible D gene TRBD1, 6 bases. The CDR3 loop spans 14 amino acids. Trimming shortened V by 4 bases and J by 0 bases, and 10 bases separated the two germline ends. From germline, CDR1 is SGDLS and CDR2 YYNGEE. The CDR3 loop is CASSTGDMNTEAFF. The CDR3 nucleotides are TGTGCCAGCAGCACGGGGGACATGAACACTGAAGCTTTCTTT.

The rearrangement links TRBV13 to TRBJ2-1; D gene ambiguous. CDR1 and CDR2 from the germline V gene are PRHDT and FYEKMQ (reference sequence). Between the trimmed V and J ends, which lost 0 bases and 0 bases, there was a span of 9 bases. CDR3 length: 16 amino acids. CDR3 loop: CASSLGRQSSYNEQFF. DNA for the CDR3: TGTGCCAGCAGCTTAGGGAGGCAAAGCTCCTACAATGAGCAGTTCTTC.

V gene TRBV9 combines with J gene TRBJ1-2, with D unclear. The V and J ends lost 2 bases and 4 bases respectively, with 15 bases between them. From germline, CDR1 is SGDLS and CDR2 YYNGEE. The CDR3 loop spans 15 amino acids. The CDR3 DNA sequence: TGTGCCAGCAGCGTCCGACCACAGCAACCCTATGGCTACACCTTC. Residues: CASSVRPQQPYGYTF.

The rearrangement links TRBV11-3 to TRBJ2-3, with D tentatively TRBD1 (6 bases). Trimming removed 0 bases from V and 1 base from J, with 11 bases in between. CDR1 and CDR2 from the germline V gene are SGHNT and YENEEA. This CDR3 is built from 16 residues. The CDR3 region has the DNA TGTGCCAGCAGCTTAGACCGGGACACCCGCACAGATACGCAGTATTTT. As protein: CASSLDRDTRTDTQYF.

The J gene is TRBJ2-1, the V gene TRBV9; D perhaps matches TRBD2 (6 bases). Germline lookup yields CDR1 SGDLS and CDR2 YYNGEE. Trimming took 3 bases from V and 4 from J, leaving 11 bases between them. This CDR3 has 14 residues. CDR3 DNA sequence: TGTGCCAGCAGCGCCGGGACTGTATACAATGAGCAGTTCTTC. Translated, it gives CASSAGTVYNEQFF.

The chain combines TRBV10-3 with TRBJ2-7; TRBD1 matches 8 bases. V dropped 10 bases and J dropped 6; count of bases not matched to a gene: 8. This CDR3 contains 12 residues. Looked up from germline, CDR1 is ENHRY and CDR2 is SYGVKD. The CDR3 sequence is CATSQGAFEQYF. Here the CDR3 DNA reads TGTGCCACCAGCCAGGGGGCGTTCGAGCAGTACTTC.